These T cell receptor beta chains were read from a single sample in a study of blood T cell repertoires in COVID-19. The table came from immunoSEQ multiplex PCR; TCRdb's copy has only in-frame clones and leaves some out. This sample has about 160,000 clones; roughly 80% occur once, and the top ten carry more than 3%. Source material: PBMCs or T cells enriched from blood (not recorded which). The source is a woman aged 55 to 70 who had recovered from COVID-19. CDR3s leave out the opening cysteine and the closing phenylalanine or tryptophan. The order of the fields is clone size, V gene, CDR3 protein. Clone sizes are given selectively: once, few, many, or a class where the clone is expanded.

clone_size: -
v_call: TRBV5-4
cdr3_aa: ASSGGGWNTEAF

clone_size: -
v_call: TRBV11-1
cdr3_aa: ASSLATGDSNQPQH

clone_size: -
v_call: TRBV7-3
cdr3_aa: ASSAGGDTQY

clone_size: -
v_call: TRBV4-1
cdr3_aa: ASSQVGGGTTDTQY

clone_size: -
v_call: TRBV4-1
cdr3_aa: ASSQRFSGGGETQY

clone_size: -
v_call: TRBV6-5
cdr3_aa: ASSYSGQGHQPQH

clone_size: -
v_call: TRBV7-9
cdr3_aa: ASSLLSYGYT

clone_size: -
v_call: TRBV12-2
cdr3_aa: ASRLAGMGPQH

clone_size: -
v_call: TRBV10-3
cdr3_aa: AISDPGDSLGEKLF

clone_size: -
v_call: TRBV6-6
cdr3_aa: ASRPGQYNSPLH

clone_size: -
v_call: TRBV21-1
cdr3_aa: ASSKPTGSSYEQY

clone_size: -
v_call: TRBV5-1
cdr3_aa: ASSLSGGPKTQY

clone_size: -
v_call: TRBV21-1
cdr3_aa: ASRVGTGGKIPYEQY

clone_size: few
v_call: TRBV3-1/TRBV3-2
cdr3_aa: ASSQRPGGETQY

clone_size: many
v_call: TRBV20-1
cdr3_aa: SASTGVDTQY

clone_size: -
v_call: TRBV7-2
cdr3_aa: ASSLARGGGNTIY

clone_size: -
v_call: TRBV6-5
cdr3_aa: ASSYSTGGGGYT

clone_size: few
v_call: TRBV19
cdr3_aa: ASSFIGSYEQY

clone_size: -
v_call: TRBV2
cdr3_aa: ASSRQGSTEAF

clone_size: -
v_call: TRBV6-5
cdr3_aa: ASREGQVNTEAF

clone_size: -
v_call: TRBV10-3
cdr3_aa: AISTLQGANGEAF

clone_size: -
v_call: TRBV3-1/TRBV3-2
cdr3_aa: ASSSYGQPRSGANVLT

clone_size: -
v_call: TRBV25-1
cdr3_aa: ASSEFGQPQH

clone_size: -
v_call: TRBV15
cdr3_aa: ATSRRGQSAEAF

clone_size: -
v_call: TRBV30
cdr3_aa: AWRGTGEGAGDLGELF

clone_size: -
v_call: TRBV11-2
cdr3_aa: ASSYLGGLQETQY

clone_size: -
v_call: TRBV7-2
cdr3_aa: ASRPSGGGSYEQY

clone_size: -
v_call: TRBV29-1
cdr3_aa: SVGGLAGTTDTQY

clone_size: -
v_call: TRBV27
cdr3_aa: ASSLPRGYGYT

clone_size: -
v_call: TRBV29-1
cdr3_aa: SVDGDRLNTEAF

clone_size: -
v_call: TRBV5-5
cdr3_aa: ASSSFPGAGANVLT

clone_size: -
v_call: TRBV2
cdr3_aa: ASSEDSVGTDTQY

clone_size: -
v_call: TRBV24-1
cdr3_aa: ATSDPGHSRQAF

clone_size: -
v_call: TRBV2
cdr3_aa: ASSGQGARKGGELF

clone_size: -
v_call: TRBV9
cdr3_aa: ASSVDQGGHGYT

clone_size: -
v_call: TRBV6-1
cdr3_aa: ASSESPTGYGYT

clone_size: -
v_call: TRBV7-9
cdr3_aa: ASSSDSFSPLH

clone_size: -
v_call: TRBV5-6
cdr3_aa: ASSLVGDSYEQY

clone_size: -
v_call: TRBV5-6
cdr3_aa: ASSLAGEQY

clone_size: -
v_call: TRBV6-5
cdr3_aa: ASSKTGLSGNTIY

clone_size: few
v_call: TRBV6-5
cdr3_aa: ASRTYRGSNQPQH

clone_size: -
v_call: TRBV30
cdr3_aa: AWGSGGGTQETQY

clone_size: -
v_call: TRBV18
cdr3_aa: ASSPGTGVGYT

clone_size: -
v_call: TRBV6-1
cdr3_aa: ASSDDRGANYGYT

clone_size: once
v_call: TRBV4-1
cdr3_aa: ASSQEARGASYEQY